These T cell receptor beta chains were read from a single sample in a study of blood T cell repertoires in COVID-19. Method: immunoSEQ multiplex PCR; TCRdb's copy keeps in-frame clones and lacks some. The sample lists under 150,000 clones; about nine tenths were seen once. The sequenced material came from peripheral blood. Receptors originate from a middle-aged man with active or convalescent COVID-19. Each CDR3 is given with its conserved first and last residue. The D gene is left open where the match is weak. Where a row states a size, it is once, few, many or the class of an expanded clone; other rows omit it.

TRBJ1-1,TRBD1,few,TRBV4-1,TGCGCCAGCAGCCAAGCGGACAGGGACACTGAAGCTTTCTTT,CASSQADRDTEAFF
TRBJ2-2,.,.,TRBV30,TGTGCCTGGAGTTTGGCGACTAATGCGAACACCGGGGAGCTGTTTTTT,CAWSLATNANTGELFF
TRBJ2-6,.,.,TRBV5-1,TGCGCCAGCAGCTTGGGCGGCTCTGGGGCCAACGTCCTGACTTTC,CASSLGGSGANVLTF
TRBJ1-2,.,.,TRBV11-1,TGTGCCAGCAGCTTAGGTCCGACTGACTATGGCTACACCTTC,CASSLGPTDYGYTF
TRBJ2-1,TRBD2,once,TRBV11-2,TGTGCCAGCAGCGGGGGACTAGCGGGAGGCAGCAATGAGCAGTTCTTC,CASSGGLAGGSNEQFF
TRBJ2-7,TRBD1,.,TRBV5-1,TGCGCCAGCAGCTTGGCCGGACAGGGGGCCTACGAGCAGTACTTC,CASSLAGQGAYEQYF
TRBJ1-6,TRBD1,.,TRBV7-2,TGTGCCAGCAACGGGGGACAGAGGAATTCACCCCTCCACTTT,CASNGGQRNSPLHF
TRBJ1-6,TRBD1,.,TRBV27,TGTGCCAGCAGGCGAGAGACAGGGCAGGGTTCACCCCTCCACTTT,CASRRETGQGSPLHF
TRBJ2-7,TRBD1,.,TRBV12-3/TRBV12-4,TGTGCCAGCAGTACGGACAGGGACTACGAGCAGTACTTC,CASSTDRDYEQYF
TRBJ1-5,TRBD1,.,TRBV2,TGTGCCAGCAGCCGGGACAGGGCGATTGACAATCAGCCCCAGCATTTT,CASSRDRAIDNQPQHF